This TCR beta chain emerged from a study of blood T cell repertoires in COVID-19. Looking at the study overall: Specimens from acute and convalescent COVID-19 originated in the United States, Italy and Spain. T cells, B-cell-depleted T cells, or PBMCs provided the cDNA or gDNA that served as material.

Original handling: Reference gene primers were amplified, and this amplification served to estimate nucleated cell counts. Assay used: immunoSEQ multiplex PCR; TCRdb lists only in-frame clones, some missing. V, J and clone size are those of that table, while D and trimming were read from the DNA. The sample holds 25,000 to 30,000 clones, about 80% seen once. The sequence was collected from a man in his 70s with acute or convalescent COVID-19. The sample comprised peripheral blood.

CDR3 region: CASSQGLPGQLTYEQYF. The CDR3 coding sequence is TGCGCCAGCAGCCAAGGGTTGCCAGGACAGTTGACCTACGAGCAGTACTTC. This chain joins TRBV4-3 and TRBJ2-7; a possible D gene is TRBD1 (6 bases). Per the germline V gene, CDR1 is LGHNA and CDR2 is YSLEER. The CDR3 is made up of 17 amino acids. V dropped 1 base and J dropped 2 bases, with 18 bases sitting between them.